This entry lists 20 T cell receptor beta chains sequenced from one sample in a study of shared clonotypes between healthy human individuals. The table came from immunoSEQ multiplex PCR; TCRdb's copy has only in-frame clones and leaves some out. The sample holds hundreds of thousands of clones, 74% seen once. The sample taken for sequencing was memory CD4+ T cells sorted from blood. Subset: CD45RA-negative fraction. The origin of the receptors is a woman aged 25 to 39 in good health.

This clone came up once. The chain uses TRBV28 and TRBJ1-5; 10 bases are a match to TRBD1. V lost 4 bases, J lost 5 bases, and 2 bases stayed unmatched. CDR3 size: 14 residues. CDR1 MDHEN and CDR2 SYDVKM come from the germline V gene. The CDR3 protein is CASSSTGGYQPQHF. Written as DNA, the CDR3 is TGTGCCAGCAGTTCGACAGGGGGCTATCAGCCCCAGCATTTT.

The chain uses TRBV27 and TRBJ2-5; 7 bases match TRBD2. The CDR3 consists of 15 residues. J gave up 2 bases and V 6 bases, and 9 bases lay outside the gene matches. Germline V gene data show CDR1 as MNHEY and CDR2 as SMNVEV (reference sequence). This CDR3 is CASRSIAGPQETQYF. CDR3 DNA sequence: TGTGCCAGCAGGTCGATAGCGGGCCCGCAAGAGACCCAGTACTTC.

Points on this clone: In the same sample, other DNA sequences code for this CDR3. This chain joins TRBV6-1 and TRBJ1-2; the D gene is possibly TRBD1 (5 bases). Germline V gene sequence: CDR1 MNHNS, CDR2 SASEGT. The CDR3 runs 13 residues. V lost 2 bases to trimming and J lost 2 bases, with 6 bases between them. This CDR3 is CASSEQGNYGYTF. Written as DNA, the CDR3 is TGTGCCAGCAGTGAACAGGGAAACTATGGCTACACCTTC.

On this clone itself: Because the CDR3's place on the DNA is in doubt, the DNA is left out and the CDR3 is given as listed by TCRdb. The chain links TRBV27 to TRBJ1-1. Germline CDR1 and CDR2: MNHEY and SMNVEV (reference sequence). The CDR3 has 15 residues if both end residues are counted. This CDR3 reads CASSTSGHGDTEAFF.

The V gene is TRBV6-1, the J gene TRBJ2-3; 8 nucleotides agree with TRBD2. V gave up 5 bases and J gave up 2 bases; unmatched junction bases: 6. The CDR3 totals 15 residues. CDR1 and CDR2 (germline): MNHNS, SASEGT. The CDR3 DNA is TGTGCCAGCAGTCGACCAGCGGGAGACACAGATACGCAGTATTTT. Translation: CASSRPAGDTDTQYF.

The chain combines TRBV7-6 with TRBJ2-1; 10 nucleotides line up with TRBD2. The CDR3 contains 18 residues. The junction had 10 bases not matched to a gene; V was cut back by 0 bases and J by 5 bases. Germline CDR1 is SGHVS and CDR2 is FNYEAQ. This CDR3 reads CASSLANGASGSNNEQFF. As DNA, the CDR3 is TGTGCCAGCAGCTTAGCGAATGGGGCTAGCGGGAGTAACAATGAGCAGTTCTTC.

This clone has a count of ten or more. The chain combines TRBV6-4 with TRBJ2-2, with a tentative D call TRBD1 (6 bases). This CDR3 comprises 16 residues. Looked up from germline, CDR1 is MRHNA and CDR2 is SNTAGT. Trimming took 6 bases from V and 1 from J, leaving 15 bases between them. The CDR3 DNA reads as TGTGCCAGCAGCGTATCAGGGGATCTGAACACCGGGGAGCTGTTTTTT. Amino acids: CASSVSGDLNTGELFF.

V is TRBV19 and J is TRBJ2-2; 15 bases match TRBD2. The V segment lost 7 bases and the J segment 5 bases; nucleotides outside the gene matches: 5. In germline, CDR1 is LNHDA, CDR2 SQIVND (reference sequence). The CDR3 spans 16 residues. CDR3 nucleotide sequence: TGTGCCAGTACTAAGGGACTAGCGGGGGGTACCGGGGAGCTGTTTTTT. Translating it yields CASTKGLAGGTGELFF.

The chain employs TRBV7-2 and TRBJ2-3; 8 bases fit TRBD2. The V and J ends lost 5 bases and 8 bases, in that order; junction bases with no gene match: 12. The CDR3 spans 15 residues. Germline V gene lookup returns CDR1 SGHTA and CDR2 FQGNSA. For the CDR3, the DNA is TGTGCCAGCAGCCGTACTAGCGGTGCGTCGAGTACGCAGTATTTT. It specifies CASSRTSGASSTQYF. The full variable domain, completed using reference TRBV7-2 and TRBJ2-3, is GAGVSQSPSNKVTEKGKDVELRCDPISGHTALYWYRQSLGQGLEFLIYFQGNSAPDKSGLPSDRFSAERTGGSVSTLTIQRTQQEDSAVYLCASSRTSGASSTQYFGPGTRLTVL.

To note about this clone: A read error likely explains this, since a far larger clone differs by one base. This sequence joins TRBV28 and TRBJ1-1, with D hard to call. The CDR3 is 12 amino acids. Per germline, CDR1 MDHEN and CDR2 SYDVKM. Trimming pared 4 bases from V and 1 base from J, leaving 4 bases between. This CDR3 reads CASSSSNTEAFF. CDR3 sequence (DNA): TGTGCCAGCAGTTCATCGAACACTGAAGCTTTCTTT.

This clone showed up just once. The chain has TRBV18 and TRBJ1-1; the D is unclear. The V end was cut by 1 base, the J end by 8 bases, with 14 bases between. The length of the CDR3 is 14 residues. CDR1 is KGHSH, CDR2 LQKENI, per germline. Written as DNA, the CDR3 is TGTGCCAGCTCACCACGGGTGGCGGTAGACGAAGCTTTCTTT. Translation gives CASSPRVAVDEAFF.

The chain links TRBV5-5 to TRBJ1-1, with TRBD1 matching over 10 bases. Per germline, CDR1 SGHKS and CDR2 YYEKEE (reference sequence). The V and J ends lost 3 bases and 4 bases, in that order; junction bases with no gene match: 6. The CDR3 is made up of 15 amino acids. CDR3 DNA sequence: TGTGCCAGCAGCTGGGACAGGGGAGGCCGCACTGAAGCTTTCTTT. Its translation: CASSWDRGGRTEAFF.

The chain links TRBV6-6 to TRBJ2-7; the D gene is possibly TRBD2 (6 bases). Looked up from germline, CDR1 is MNHNY and CDR2 is SVGAGI (reference sequence). The CDR3 runs 12 residues. Trimming left V 2 bases short and J 5 bases short, with 7 bases between. This CDR3 reads CASSYAGNEQYF. CDR3 DNA: TGTGCCAGCAGTTACGCGGGGAACGAGCAGTACTTC.

To note about this clone: With a much larger clone just one base away, this may be a read error. CDR3 sequence: CASSGTGGNQPQHF. In DNA, the CDR3 is TGTGCCAGCAGCGGGACAGGGGGCAATCAGCCCCAGCATTTT. The V and J genes are TRBV28 and TRBJ1-5, with 10 nucleotides matching TRBD1. CDR1 and CDR2 from the germline V gene are MDHEN and SYDVKM. The J segment lost 2 bases and the V segment lost 6 bases, leaving 1 base of the junction unmatched. The CDR3 loop spans 14 amino acids.

This clone was counted many times. Distinct nucleotide sequences in the sample also encode this CDR3. The rearrangement joins TRBV7-8 to TRBJ1-2, with D possibly TRBD1 on 5 matching bases. V lost 5 bases and J lost 3, with 7 bases in between. CDR1 is SGHVS and CDR2 is FQNEAQ in the germline V gene. CDR3 size: 12 residues. The CDR3 sequence is CASSQGDYGYTF. In nucleotides, the CDR3 is TGTGCCAGCAGCCAAGGGGACTATGGCTACACCTTC.

The chain couples TRBV19 to TRBJ2-7; 10 bases line up with TRBD2. The J segment lost 3 bases and the V segment lost 4 bases, leaving 3 bases of the junction unmatched. CDR1 is LNHDA, CDR2 SQIVND, per germline (reference sequence). The CDR3 totals 14 residues. The CDR3 DNA is TGTGCCAGTAGTACGGCTAGCGGGGGCTACGAGCAGTACTTC. Protein sequence: CASSTASGGYEQYF. Using reference TRBV19 and TRBJ2-7 for the parts outside the CDR3, the full variable domain is DGGITQSPKYLFRKEGQNVTLSCEQNLNHDAMYWYRQDPGQGLRLIYYSQIVNDFQKGDIAEGYSVSREKKESFPLTVTSAQKNPTAFYLCASSTASGGYEQYFGPGTRLTVT.

With regard to this clone: Different DNA sequences within this sample yield the same CDR3. This chain uses TRBV28 with TRBJ2-5, with 7 bases identical to TRBD2. The CDR3 extends over 15 amino acids. Germline V gene lookup returns CDR1 MDHEN and CDR2 SYDVKM. V gave up 3 bases and J gave up 1 base; unmatched junction bases: 5. The CDR3 DNA is TGTGCCAGCAGTTTCAGCGGGGCCTCCCAAGAGACCCAGTACTTC. It codes for CASSFSGASQETQYF.

The chain links TRBV5-5 to TRBJ2-7, with 8 positions matching TRBD1. The V and J ends lost 4 bases and 0 bases, in that order; junction bases with no gene match: 6. CDR1 SGHKS and CDR2 YYEKEE come from the germline V gene (reference sequence). CDR3 length: 15 amino acids. The CDR3, as DNA: TGTGCCAGCAGCCCAGGACAGGGAAGCTCCTACGAGCAGTACTTC. Translated, it gives CASSPGQGSSYEQYF.

The chain carries TRBV11-1 and TRBJ2-7; TRBD2 might be the D (6 bases). This CDR3 is built from 17 residues. Germline V gives CDR1 SGHAT, CDR2 FQDESV (reference sequence). V was pared by 5 bases and J by 0 bases, with 20 bases between. The CDR3 is CASSRDSSGYSSYEQYF. For the CDR3, the DNA is TGTGCCAGCAGCCGAGACTCAAGCGGGTACAGCTCCTACGAGCAGTACTTC.

The chain has TRBV5-1 and TRBJ2-3, with 9 nucleotides matching TRBD2. There are 15 residues in the CDR3. The V gene's germline CDR1 is SGHRS and CDR2 YFSETQ. V dropped 3 bases and J dropped 1; count of bases not matched to a gene: 3. The CDR3 DNA sequence: TGCGCCAGCAGCTCGATAGCGGGAGGCACAGATACGCAGTATTTT. This encodes CASSSIAGGTDTQYF.